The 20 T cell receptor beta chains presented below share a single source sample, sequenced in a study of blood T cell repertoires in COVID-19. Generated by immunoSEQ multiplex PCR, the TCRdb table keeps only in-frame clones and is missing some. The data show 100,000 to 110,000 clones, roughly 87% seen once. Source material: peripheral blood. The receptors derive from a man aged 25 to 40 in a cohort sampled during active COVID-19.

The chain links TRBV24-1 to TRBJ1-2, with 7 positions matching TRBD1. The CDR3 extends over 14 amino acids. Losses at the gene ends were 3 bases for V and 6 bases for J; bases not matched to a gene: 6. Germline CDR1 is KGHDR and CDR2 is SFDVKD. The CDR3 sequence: CATSDKQGIDGYTF. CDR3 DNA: TGTGCCACCAGTGATAAACAGGGGATCGATGGCTACACCTTC.

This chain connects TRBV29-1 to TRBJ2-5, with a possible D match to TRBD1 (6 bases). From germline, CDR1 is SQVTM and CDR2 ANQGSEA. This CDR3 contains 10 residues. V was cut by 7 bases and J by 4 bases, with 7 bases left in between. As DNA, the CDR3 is TGCAGCGCGGACAGAGAGACCCAGTACTTC. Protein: CSADRETQYF. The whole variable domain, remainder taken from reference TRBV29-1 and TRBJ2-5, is SAVISQKPSRDICQRGTSLTIQCQVDSQVTMMFWYRQQPGQSLTLIATANQGSEATYESGFVIDKFPISRPNLTFSTLTVSNMSPEDSSIYLCSADRETQYFGPGTRLLVL.

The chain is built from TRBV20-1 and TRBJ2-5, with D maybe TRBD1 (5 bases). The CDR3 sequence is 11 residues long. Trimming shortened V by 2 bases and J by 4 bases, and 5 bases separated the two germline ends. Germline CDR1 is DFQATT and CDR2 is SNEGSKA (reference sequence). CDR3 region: CSARQGETQYF. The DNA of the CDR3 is TGCAGTGCTAGACAGGGAGAGACCCAGTACTTC.

The CDR3: CASNPGGAQYF. For the CDR3, the DNA is TGTGCCAGCAACCCAGGGGGCGCGCAGTATTTT. The genes are TRBV21-1 and TRBJ2-3; TRBD1, the D gene given by the table, was not confirmed from the DNA. TRBV21-1 is termed a pseudogene. This CDR3 contains 11 residues.

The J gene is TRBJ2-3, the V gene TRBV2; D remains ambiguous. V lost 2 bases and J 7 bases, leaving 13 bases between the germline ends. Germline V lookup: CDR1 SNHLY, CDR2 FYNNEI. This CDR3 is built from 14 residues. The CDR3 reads CASSEWQVRYTQYF. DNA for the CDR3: TGTGCCAGCAGTGAATGGCAGGTCAGATATACGCAGTATTTT.

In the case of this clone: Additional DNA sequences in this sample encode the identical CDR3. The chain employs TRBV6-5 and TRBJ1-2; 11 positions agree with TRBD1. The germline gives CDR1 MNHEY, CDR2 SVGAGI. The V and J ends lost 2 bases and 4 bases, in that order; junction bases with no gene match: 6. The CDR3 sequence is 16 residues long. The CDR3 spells CASSYLRTGGSYGYTF. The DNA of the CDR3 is TGTGCCAGCAGTTACCTCCGGACAGGGGGCAGCTATGGCTACACCTTC.

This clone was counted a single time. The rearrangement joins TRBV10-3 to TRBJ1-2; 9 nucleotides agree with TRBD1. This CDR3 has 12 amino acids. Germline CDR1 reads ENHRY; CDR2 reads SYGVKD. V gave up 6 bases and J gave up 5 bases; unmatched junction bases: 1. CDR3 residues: CAIRGTGYGYTF. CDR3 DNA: TGTGCCATCAGGGGGACAGGGTATGGCTACACCTTC.

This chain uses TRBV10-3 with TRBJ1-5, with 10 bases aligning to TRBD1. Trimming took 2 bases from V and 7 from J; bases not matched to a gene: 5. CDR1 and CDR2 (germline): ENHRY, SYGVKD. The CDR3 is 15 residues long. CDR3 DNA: TGTGCCATCAGTGAGGGTGGGGGACAGGGGCAGCCCCAGCATTTT. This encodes CAISEGGGQGQPQHF.

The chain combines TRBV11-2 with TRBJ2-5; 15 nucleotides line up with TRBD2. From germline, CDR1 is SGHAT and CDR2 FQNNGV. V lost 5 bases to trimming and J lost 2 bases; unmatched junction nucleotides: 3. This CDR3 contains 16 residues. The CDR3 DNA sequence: TGTGCCAGCAGCATCGGACTAGCGGGGGGGCAAGAGACCCAGTACTTC. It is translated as CASSIGLAGGQETQYF.

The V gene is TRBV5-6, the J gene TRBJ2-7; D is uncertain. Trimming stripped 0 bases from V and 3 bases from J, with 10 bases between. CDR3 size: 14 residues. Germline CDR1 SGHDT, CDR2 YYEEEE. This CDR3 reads CASSLALALYEQYF. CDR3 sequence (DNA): TGTGCCAGCAGCTTGGCTCTGGCCCTCTACGAGCAGTACTTC.

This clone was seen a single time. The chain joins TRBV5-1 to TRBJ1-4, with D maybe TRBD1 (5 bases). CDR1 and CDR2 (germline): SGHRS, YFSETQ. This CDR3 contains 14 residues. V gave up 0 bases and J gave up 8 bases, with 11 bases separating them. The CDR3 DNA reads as TGCGCCAGCAGCTTGGGGCAGGGTTGGGAAAAACTGTTTTTT. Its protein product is CASSLGQGWEKLFF.

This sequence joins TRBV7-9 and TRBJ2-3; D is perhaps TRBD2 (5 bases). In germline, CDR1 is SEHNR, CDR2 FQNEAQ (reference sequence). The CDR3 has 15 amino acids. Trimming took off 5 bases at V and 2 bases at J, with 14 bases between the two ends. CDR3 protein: CASSPGRGSTDTQYF. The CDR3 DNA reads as TGTGCCAGCAGCCCAGGACGGGGATCCACAGATACGCAGTATTTT.

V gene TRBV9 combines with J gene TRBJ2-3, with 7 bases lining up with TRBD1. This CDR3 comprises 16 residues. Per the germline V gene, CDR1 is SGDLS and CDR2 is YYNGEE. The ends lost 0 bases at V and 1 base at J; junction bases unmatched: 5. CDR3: CASSVASGQGTDTQYF. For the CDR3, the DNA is TGTGCCAGCAGCGTAGCGTCCGGACAGGGCACAGATACGCAGTATTTT.

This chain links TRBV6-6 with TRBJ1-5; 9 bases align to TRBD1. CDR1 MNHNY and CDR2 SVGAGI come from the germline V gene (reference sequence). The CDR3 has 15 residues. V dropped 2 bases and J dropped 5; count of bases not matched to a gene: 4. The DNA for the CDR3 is TGTGCCAGCAGTTACGGGACAGGGTCTTATCAGCCCCAGCATTTT. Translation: CASSYGTGSYQPQHF.

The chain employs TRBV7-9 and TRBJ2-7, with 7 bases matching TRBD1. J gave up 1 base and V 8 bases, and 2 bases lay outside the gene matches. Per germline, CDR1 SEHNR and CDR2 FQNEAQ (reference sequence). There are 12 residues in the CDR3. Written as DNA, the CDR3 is TGTGCCAGCGGGACAGAGTCCTACGAGCAGTACTTC. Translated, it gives CASGTESYEQYF. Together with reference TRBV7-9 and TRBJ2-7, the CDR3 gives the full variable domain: DTGVSQNPRHKITKRGQNVTFRCDPISEHNRLYWYRQTLGQGPEFLTYFQNEAQLEKSRLLSDRFSAERPKGSFSTLEIQRTEQGDSAMYLCASGTESYEQYFGPGTRLTVT.

CDR3 nucleotide sequence: TGCGCCAGCAGCTTGGGTGGCAGGGGGCGAGGAAACACCATATATTTT. It codes for CASSLGGRGRGNTIYF. V usage is TRBV5-1 and J usage is TRBJ1-3; 8 nucleotides agree with TRBD1. The CDR3 covers 16 residues. From germline, CDR1 is SGHRS and CDR2 YFSETQ. Trimming at V came to 0 bases and at J to 4 bases, leaving 6 bases not matched to a gene.

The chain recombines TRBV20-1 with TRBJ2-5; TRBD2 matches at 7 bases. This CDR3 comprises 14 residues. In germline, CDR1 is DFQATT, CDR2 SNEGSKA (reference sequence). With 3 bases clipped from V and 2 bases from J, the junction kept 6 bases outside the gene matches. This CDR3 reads CSASYGGIQETQYF. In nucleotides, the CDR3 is TGCAGTGCTAGTTACGGGGGGATTCAAGAGACCCAGTACTTC.

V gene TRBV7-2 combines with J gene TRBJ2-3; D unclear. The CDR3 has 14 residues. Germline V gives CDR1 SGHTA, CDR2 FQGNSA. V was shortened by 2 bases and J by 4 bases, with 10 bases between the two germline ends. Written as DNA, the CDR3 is TGTGCCAGCAGCTTAAGTGCCCGGGCAGATACGCAGTATTTT. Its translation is CASSLSARADTQYF.

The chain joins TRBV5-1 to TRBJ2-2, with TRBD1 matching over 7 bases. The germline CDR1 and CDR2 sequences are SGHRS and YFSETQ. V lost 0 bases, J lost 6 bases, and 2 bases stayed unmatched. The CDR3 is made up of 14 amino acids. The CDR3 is CASSLVTGAGELFF. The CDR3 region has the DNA TGCGCCAGCAGCTTGGTTACAGGGGCCGGGGAGCTGTTTTTT.

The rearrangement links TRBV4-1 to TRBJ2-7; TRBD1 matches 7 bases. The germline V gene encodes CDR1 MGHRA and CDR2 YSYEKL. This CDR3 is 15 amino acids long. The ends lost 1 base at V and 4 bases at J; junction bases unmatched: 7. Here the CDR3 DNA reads TGCGCCAGCAGCCAAGGCGCCAGGGGGACATACGAGCAGTACTTC. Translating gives CASSQGARGTYEQYF.